The 14 T cell receptor beta chains below come from one sample, sequenced in a study of T cell repertoires in cytomegalovirus infection. TCRdb ran MiXCR on the reads and lists one entry per CDR3 protein. The profile shows over 250,000 distinct CDR3 sequences, 20% to 25% of them singletons. These TCRs' antigens remain unknown. The sample in question was cultured PBMCs, obtained from culture after CMV antigen stimulation. The receptor source for this set is a human donor in good health (CMV status not recorded). Some clones in this sample may be carry-over from other donors' samples.

This chain uses TRBV7-2 with TRBJ2-7; 9 bases are shared with TRBD1. CDR1 SGHTA and CDR2 FQGNSA come from the germline V gene. V was clipped by 5 bases and J by 3 bases; unmatched bases: 14. This CDR3 comprises 17 residues. DNA of the CDR3: TGTGCCAGCAGCCCGACTAACCACCGGGACAGGGACTACGAGCAGTACGTC. It yields the protein CASSPTNHRDRDYEQYV.

Ten or more counts support this clonotype. This sequence joins TRBV11-2 and TRBJ2-1, with 12 bases fitting TRBD1. CDR3 length: 17 amino acids. V lost 5 bases to trimming and J lost 4 bases; unmatched junction nucleotides: 9. Germline V CDR1 and CDR2: SGHAT, FQNNGV. The CDR3 loop reads CASSRTWGQGAYNEQFF. The CDR3, as DNA: TGTGCCAGCAGCCGAACCTGGGGACAGGGGGCTTACAATGAGCAGTTCTTC.

This clonotype turned up a few times. The gene calls are TRBV12-3 or TRBV12-4 and TRBJ2-1, with D perhaps TRBD2 (6 bases). Trimming took 6 bases from V and 5 from J, leaving 11 bases between them. This CDR3 region has 13 residues. This CDR3 is CASSTGTDNEQFF. The CDR3 DNA is TGTGCCAGCAGCACCGGGACTGACAATGAGCAGTTCTTC.

The J gene is TRBJ2-2, the V gene TRBV7-2; D not certain. This CDR3 comprises 15 residues. The germline gives CDR1 SGHTA, CDR2 FQGNSA. Trimming took 1 base from V and 0 from J, leaving 6 bases between them. CDR3 protein: CASSLVRSNTGELFF. DNA of the CDR3: TGTGCCAGCAGCTTAGTTCGGTCGAACACCGGGGAGCTGTTTTTT.

This clonotype was observed a few times. V usage is TRBV4-3 and J usage is TRBJ2-7; the D gene could be TRBD1 or TRBD2 (5 bases each). This CDR3 is built from 15 residues. Germline CDR1 and CDR2: LGHNA and YSLEER. The ends were cut back, 0 bases at V and 2 bases at J, with 11 bases in the middle. As DNA, the CDR3 is TGCGCCAGCAGCCAAGATCTAGGGGACCCCTACGAGCAGTACGTC. Residues: CASSQDLGDPYEQYV.

This clonotype was observed many times. This rearrangement joins TRBV11-3 to TRBJ2-1, with a tentative D call TRBD2 (5 bases). This CDR3 has 15 amino acids. V was cut by 5 bases and J by 0 bases, with 11 bases left in between. Per germline, CDR1 SGHNT and CDR2 YENEEA. CDR3 in DNA: TGTGCCAGCAGCGGTAGCGTTAGCTCCTACAATGAGCAGTTCTTC. Its translation: CASSGSVSSYNEQFF.

Many counts were recorded for this clonotype. The chain recombines TRBV7-2 with TRBJ2-1; TRBD1 matches at 10 bases. The germline V gene has CDR1 SGHTA and CDR2 FQGNSA. The CDR3 runs 15 residues. The trim removed 4 bases at V and 5 bases at J, leaving 5 bases unmatched. The CDR3 coding sequence is TGTGCCAGCAGCTCCCCCGGGACAGGGGACAATGAGCAGTTCTTC. It translates to CASSSPGTGDNEQFF.

This clonotype appeared a few times. The CDR3 here is CASSPGAGGLYEQFF. The DNA of the CDR3 is TGTGCCAGCAGTCCCGGTGCGGGAGGACTGTATGAGCAGTTCTTC. The chain uses TRBV7-9 and TRBJ2-1; 8 nucleotides line up with TRBD2. V gave up 6 bases and J gave up 8 bases; unmatched junction bases: 12. This CDR3 is built from 15 residues. Germline-derived CDR1 and CDR2 are SEHNR and FQNEAQ (reference sequence).

This clonotype was seen only a few times. The chain combines TRBV29-1 with TRBJ2-2; TRBD1 is a possible D gene (5 bases). V dropped 6 bases and J dropped 2 bases, with 13 bases sitting between them. The CDR3 covers 14 residues. In germline, CDR1 is SQVTM, CDR2 ANQGSEA. The CDR3: CSVLPTVNTGELFF. In DNA, the CDR3 is TGCAGCGTCCTACCGACAGTAAACACCGGGGAGCTGTTTTTT.

This clonotype was seen ten or more times. The chain couples TRBV7-6 to TRBJ2-3; 7 nucleotides match TRBD1. The J segment lost 5 bases and the V segment lost 11 bases, leaving 10 bases of the junction unmatched. The CDR3 has 13 residues. CDR1 and CDR2 (germline): SGHVS, FNYEAQ. The DNA of the CDR3 is TGTGCCGCCGGGACAGCCTGGGGAGATACGCAGTATTTT. It is translated as CAAGTAWGDTQYF.

This chain uses TRBV14 with TRBJ1-1; D gene ambiguous. Trimming pared 4 bases from V and 1 base from J, leaving 10 bases between. The germline gives CDR1 SGHDN, CDR2 FVKESK. This CDR3 region has 14 residues. CDR3 residues: CASSRWFPNTEAFF. The CDR3 DNA reads TGTGCCAGCAGCCGTTGGTTCCCGAACACTGAAGCTTTCTTT.

The CDR3: CASNTGTRVGPDTQYF. In DNA form, the CDR3 reads TGTGCCAGTAACACCGGGACTCGGGTTGGTCCAGATACGCAGTATTTT. The chain has TRBV19 and TRBJ2-3; D is possibly TRBD2 (6 bases). Trimming shortened V by 7 bases and J by 4 bases, and 21 bases separated the two germline ends. The germline gives CDR1 LNHDA, CDR2 SQIVND (reference sequence). This CDR3 region has 16 residues.

The chain carries TRBV7-9 and TRBJ1-4; a possible D gene is TRBD1 (6 bases). There are 15 residues in the CDR3. V lost 3 bases, J lost 7 bases, and 15 bases lay in between. In germline, CDR1 is SEHNR, CDR2 FQNEAQ (reference sequence). The CDR3 region has the DNA TGTGCCAGCAGCTTGCAACAAACAGGGAGTGAAAAACTGTTTTTT. This codes for CASSLQQTGSEKLFF.

This clonotype came up a few times. The DNA of the CDR3 is TGTGCCAGCAGGGGGACAGGGCGTACCTACGAGCAGTACGTC. As protein: CASRGTGRTYEQYV. The rearrangement uses TRBV28 and TRBJ2-7; 9 positions agree with TRBD1. CDR3 length: 14 residues. V shed 6 bases, J shed 2 bases, and the junction held 5 bases outside the gene matches. Per germline, CDR1 MDHEN and CDR2 SYDVKM.